These 23 T cell receptor beta chains came from one sample sequenced in a study of tumor-infiltrating lymphocytes in localized non-small cell lung cancer. The table came from immunoSEQ multiplex PCR; TCRdb's copy has only in-frame clones and leaves some out. The repertoire includes 15,000 to 20,000 clones, roughly 79% of them detected once, and under 6.5% sits in the top ten. The specimen sequenced was lung tumor tissue. These receptors came from a human donor with non-small cell lung cancer.

This chain uses TRBV28 with TRBJ2-5; TRBD1 aligns across 7 bases. CDR1 is MDHEN and CDR2 is SYDVKM in the germline V gene. Trimming removed 5 bases from V and 3 bases from J; junction bases left unmatched: 6. The CDR3 runs to 14 residues. The CDR3 protein is CASSPTTGKETQYF. CDR3 nucleotides: TGTGCCAGCAGTCCGACGACAGGGAAAGAGACCCAGTACTTC.

The chain joins TRBV5-5 to TRBJ2-3, with 9 bases aligning to TRBD1. The CDR3 totals 13 residues. Losses at the gene ends were 5 bases for V and 2 bases for J; bases not matched to a gene: 0. The germline gives CDR1 SGHKS, CDR2 YYEKEE (reference sequence). The CDR3 is CASRQGATDTQYF. The CDR3 DNA reads as TGTGCCAGCAGACAGGGGGCCACAGATACGCAGTATTTT.

The CDR3 sequence is CASSGSRRRGYTF. CDR3 sequence (DNA): TGCGCCAGCAGTGGATCGCGACGTAGGGGCTACACCTTC. V and J are TRBV10-2 and TRBJ1-2; D is unresolved. There are 13 residues in the CDR3. Trimming took off 4 bases at V and 8 bases at J, with 14 bases between the two ends. CDR1 WSHSY and CDR2 SAAADI come from the germline V gene.

The chain combines TRBV6-5 with TRBJ1-2; maybe TRBD1 (6 bases). Germline CDR1 reads MNHEY; CDR2 reads SVGAGI. This CDR3 has 11 residues. Trimming shortened V by 5 bases and J by 8 bases, and 9 bases separated the two germline ends. CDR3 bases: TGTGCCAGCAGTACAGGGTCGGGCTACACCTTC. Protein sequence: CASSTGSGYTF.

In this sample, this clone is medium-sized. The J gene is TRBJ2-7, the V gene TRBV27, with D perhaps given as TRBD1 or TRBD2 (6 bases each). V was clipped by 7 bases and J by 5 bases, with 9 bases between them. CDR1 MNHEY and CDR2 SMNVEV come from the germline V gene (reference sequence). The CDR3 covers 11 residues. CDR3 region: CASMRGDEQYF. As DNA, the CDR3 is TGTGCCAGCATGAGGGGGGACGAGCAGTACTTC.

The chain employs TRBV5-4 and TRBJ2-7; D is ambiguous. Germline values: CDR1 SGHNT, CDR2 YYREEE (reference sequence). There are 13 residues in the CDR3. The V end lost 2 bases, the J end lost 6 bases, and 12 bases lay between the germline ends. CDR3 residues: CASSFVDLVEQYF. The CDR3 DNA reads as TGTGCCAGCAGCTTCGTAGACCTAGTCGAGCAGTACTTC.

This rearrangement joins TRBV5-4 to TRBJ2-4, with D possibly matching TRBD1 (5 bases). The CDR3 contains 12 residues. Trimming left V 5 bases short and J 6 bases short, with 9 bases between. Germline CDR1 SGHNT, CDR2 YYREEE (reference sequence). The CDR3 region is CASSPDTNIQYF. The CDR3 nucleotides read TGTGCCAGCAGTCCGGACACAAACATTCAGTACTTC.

The V call is TRBV29-1, the J call TRBJ1-2, with D perhaps matching TRBD1 (6 bases). The CDR3 has 10 residues. V was cut by 3 bases and J by 8 bases, with 7 bases left in between. CDR1 SQVTM and CDR2 ANQGSEA come from the germline V gene. The CDR3 DNA reads as TGCAGCGTTGACAGGGGAGGCTACACCTTC. It translates to CSVDRGGYTF.

The CDR3 protein is CSVVLWGYQETQYF. The CDR3 DNA sequence: TGCAGCGTTGTTTTATGGGGGTACCAAGAGACCCAGTACTTC. V gene TRBV29-1 combines with J gene TRBJ2-5; D is possibly TRBD1 or TRBD2 (5 bases each). The germline CDR1 and CDR2 sequences are SQVTM and ANQGSEA. Trimming took off 4 bases at V and 0 bases at J, with 12 bases between the two ends. This CDR3 contains 14 residues.

The chain combines TRBV13 with TRBJ1-1; 10 positions match TRBD1. This CDR3 is built from 14 residues. J was trimmed by 4 bases and V by 3 bases; bases with no gene match: 2. In germline, CDR1 is PRHDT, CDR2 FYEKMQ (reference sequence). The CDR3 DNA is TGTGCCAGCAGCTTGGGACAGGGGTTCACTGAAGCTTTCTTT. Translation gives CASSLGQGFTEAFF.

The sample holds a few counts of this clone. J is TRBJ2-1 and V is TRBV29-1, with TRBD1 matching 10 bases. Germline values: CDR1 SQVTM, CDR2 ANQGSEA. V was pared by 1 base and J by 5 bases, with 2 bases of the junction left unmatched. The length of the CDR3 is 14 residues. CDR3 DNA sequence: TGCAGCGTTGAAGGGACAGGGGGGAACAATGAGCAGTTCTTC. As protein: CSVEGTGGNNEQFF.

The chain joins TRBV28 to TRBJ1-2; D remains ambiguous. CDR1 MDHEN and CDR2 SYDVKM come from the germline V gene. The CDR3 consists of 13 residues. V was pared by 2 bases and J by 1 base, with 5 bases between. In DNA form, the CDR3 reads TGTGCCAGCAGTTTAGATCATAACTATGGCTACACCTTC. This codes for CASSLDHNYGYTF.

The chain recombines TRBV5-4 with TRBJ2-7, with D perhaps TRBD1 (6 bases). CDR1 is SGHNT, CDR2 YYREEE, per germline (reference sequence). CDR3 length: 15 amino acids. Trimming stripped 0 bases from V and 6 bases from J, with 16 bases between. The CDR3 nucleotides read TGTGCCAGCAGCTTGGATAACCAGGGGAAGGGCGAGCAGTACTTC. Encoded protein: CASSLDNQGKGEQYF.

V usage is TRBV2 and J usage is TRBJ2-1; D tentatively reads TRBD1 or TRBD2 (6 bases each). The V and J ends lost 6 bases and 6 bases respectively, with 18 bases between them. Germline CDR1 and CDR2: SNHLY and FYNNEI. This CDR3 is 15 amino acids long. CDR3 DNA sequence: TGTGCCAGCAGGGGGGACGGGGGCGTGGGCAATGAGCAGTTCTTC. Translated: CASRGDGGVGNEQFF.

This clone was seen a few times. J is TRBJ2-3 and V is TRBV28; 11 bases agree with TRBD2. With V trimmed by 0 bases and J by 2 bases, 4 bases remained unmatched. Germline V gene data show CDR1 as MDHEN and CDR2 as SYDVKM. This CDR3 comprises 17 residues. The CDR3 nucleotides read TGTGCCAGCAGTTTATGGGGTAGCGGGAGGGCCACAGATACGCAGTATTTT. Translation: CASSLWGSGRATDTQYF.

A single count supports this clone. The chain combines TRBV4-2 with TRBJ2-3, with 10 bases fitting TRBD2. J lost 8 bases, V lost 4 bases, and 6 bases had no gene match. This CDR3 region has 14 residues. Germline CDR1 and CDR2: LGHNA and YNFKEQ. CDR3 loop: CASSPSGGAVTQYF. CDR3 sequence (DNA): TGTGCCAGCAGCCCAAGCGGGGGGGCCGTTACGCAGTATTTT.

This rearrangement joins TRBV10-3 to TRBJ2-7; no reliable D call. The germline V gene encodes CDR1 ENHRY and CDR2 SYGVKD. The germline V and J ends were trimmed by 5 bases and 5 bases, with 10 bases remaining between them. This CDR3 has 12 residues. Here the CDR3 DNA reads TGTGCCATCAGTTCCCTTGGGCACGAGCAGTACTTC. Protein product: CAISSLGHEQYF.

The gene calls are TRBV28 and TRBJ1-2, with a possible D match to TRBD1 (6 bases). V dropped 3 bases and J dropped 6 bases, with 14 bases sitting between them. Per the germline V gene, CDR1 is MDHEN and CDR2 is SYDVKM. The CDR3 consists of 14 residues. The CDR3 sequence: CASSLTSGAHGYTF. CDR3 bases: TGTGCCAGCAGTTTGACCTCAGGGGCGCATGGCTACACCTTC.

The genes are TRBV5-1 and TRBJ1-2; unclear D gene. Trimming cost V 0 bases and J 1 base, with 7 bases left between them. CDR1 is SGHRS and CDR2 is YFSETQ in the germline V gene. This CDR3 has 14 residues. The CDR3 DNA sequence: TGCGCCAGCAGCTTGGGAGACGGTAACTATGGCTACACCTTC. Its protein is CASSLGDGNYGYTF.

This clone was counted only a few times. The gene calls are TRBV7-2 and TRBJ2-7; D not resolved. The CDR3 has 15 amino acids. Germline V gene sequence: CDR1 SGHTA, CDR2 FQGNSA. V was pared by 6 bases and J by 5 bases, with 20 bases between. The chain's CDR3 is CASSLEWFGWDEQYF. For the CDR3, the DNA is TGTGCCAGCAGTCTAGAATGGTTTGGATGGGACGAGCAGTACTTC.

The rearrangement joins TRBV30 to TRBJ1-4; the D gene is possibly TRBD1 (5 bases). CDR3 length equals 13 residues. Germline V gene sequence: CDR1 GTSNPN, CDR2 SVGIG (reference sequence). V was shortened by 3 bases and J by 3 bases, with 8 bases between the two germline ends. CDR3 in DNA: TGTGCCTGGAGCGGGGCTTCTAATGAAAAACTGTTTTTT. The encoded protein is CAWSGASNEKLFF. Full variable domain (outside the CDR3, taken from reference TRBV30 and TRBJ1-4): SQTIHQWPATLVQPVGSPLSLECTVEGTSNPNLYWYRQAAGRGLQLLFYSVGIGQISSEVPQNLSASRPQDRQFILSSKKLLLSDSGFYLCAWSGASNEKLFFGSGTQLSVL.

The chain recombines TRBV2 with TRBJ2-3, with D perhaps matching TRBD1 (5 bases). The CDR3 consists of 15 residues. V lost 4 bases, J lost 3 bases, and 14 bases lay in between. Germline V gene sequence: CDR1 SNHLY, CDR2 FYNNEI. The CDR3 sequence is CASSGRQSRTDTQYF. DNA for the CDR3: TGTGCCAGCAGTGGTAGACAGTCAAGGACAGATACGCAGTATTTT.

This rearrangement joins TRBV30 to TRBJ2-3; D unclear. CDR3 size: 14 residues. With 0 bases removed from V and 1 base from J, the gap between germline ends came to 8 bases. The germline V gene encodes CDR1 GTSNPN and CDR2 SVGIG (reference sequence). CDR3 sequence reads: CAWSVGGGTDTQYF. As DNA, the CDR3 is TGTGCCTGGAGTGTAGGCGGAGGCACAGATACGCAGTATTTT.